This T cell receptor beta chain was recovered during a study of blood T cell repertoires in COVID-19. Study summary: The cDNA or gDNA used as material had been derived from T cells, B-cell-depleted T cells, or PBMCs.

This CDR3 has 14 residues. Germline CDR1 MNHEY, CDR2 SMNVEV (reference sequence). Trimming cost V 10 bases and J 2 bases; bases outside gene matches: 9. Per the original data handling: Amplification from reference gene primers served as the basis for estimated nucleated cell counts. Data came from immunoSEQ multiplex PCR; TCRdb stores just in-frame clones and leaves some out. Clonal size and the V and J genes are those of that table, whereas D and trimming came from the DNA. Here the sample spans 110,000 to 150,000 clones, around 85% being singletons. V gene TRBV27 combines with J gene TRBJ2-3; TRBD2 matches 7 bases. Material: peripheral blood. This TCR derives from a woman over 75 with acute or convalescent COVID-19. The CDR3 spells CATGDYRYTDTQYF. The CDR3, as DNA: TGTGCCACGGGGGACTACCGGTACACAGATACGCAGTATTTT.